The source of this T cell receptor (beta chain) is a study of T cell responses to AZD1222 COVID-19 vaccine. Points from the study as a whole: Nearly half of spike-specific TCRs reportedly go after variant regions that carry no mutations. Baseline serostatus was positive in only a handful of AZD1222 recipients. Researchers report vaccine-associated CD4 TCRs spanning spike, with dominance at 160-218 and 743-854. Clonal diversity may have been underestimated, and the donors were mostly white British, with more females than males.

The assay was immunoSEQ multiplex PCR, and TCRdb's table has in-frame clones only and misses some. The data contain about 140,000 clones, more than 75% of them singletons. V shed 5 bases and J shed 1 base, with 14 bases lying between them. Germline V gene sequence: CDR1 SEHNR, CDR2 FQNEAQ (reference sequence). This CDR3 contains 15 residues. As to this clone: Its antigen is still unknown.

This clonotype was sampled from an adult in good health. The chain combines TRBV7-9 with TRBJ1-2; D unresolved. The sample in question was peripheral blood, obtained on day 0 of AZD1222 vaccination. CDR3 bases: TGTGCCAGCAGCCCGGAGGGCCTGTTTAACTATGGCTACACCTTC. Amino acid sequence: CASSPEGLFNYGYTF. Variable domain in full (rest from reference TRBV7-9 and TRBJ1-2): DTGVSQNPRHKITKRGQNVTFRCDPISEHNRLYWYRQTLGQGPEFLTYFQNEAQLEKSRLLSDRFSAERPKGSFSTLEIQRTEQGDSAMYLCASSPEGLFNYGYTFGSGTRLTVV.